A single sample is the source of the 26 T cell receptor beta chains below, sequenced in a study of blood T cell repertoires in COVID-19. Using immunoSEQ multiplex PCR, the repertoire was profiled, and TCRdb retains in-frame clones only, with some absent. This table holds approximately 35,000 clones, 78% found once. Sequencing was carried out using peripheral blood. The receptors were gathered from a man older than 75 with acute or convalescent COVID-19.

The J gene is TRBJ1-2, the V gene TRBV19, with 9 bases that match TRBD1. The V gene end was trimmed by 3 bases and the J gene end by 4 bases; junction bases not matched to a gene: 12. Germline V gene sequence: CDR1 LNHDA, CDR2 SQIVND (reference sequence). The CDR3 consists of 17 residues. CDR3 DNA: TGTGCCAGTAGTATTACAGGGGGCGCCCAGTGGAGCTATGGCTACACCTTC. It encodes CASSITGGAQWSYGYTF.

The chain carries TRBV6-6 and TRBJ2-5; TRBD2 agrees at 9 bases. V trimming: 5 bases; J trimming: 2 bases; junction bases outside the gene matches: 3. The germline gives CDR1 MNHNY, CDR2 SVGAGI (reference sequence). This CDR3 contains 14 residues. The CDR3 reads CASSATSGQETQYF. DNA of the CDR3: TGTGCCAGCAGTGCGACTAGCGGTCAAGAGACCCAGTACTTC.

The V gene is TRBV18, the J gene TRBJ2-1; 8 bases are shared with TRBD1. CDR1 is KGHSH and CDR2 is LQKENI in the germline V gene. J was trimmed by 0 bases and V by 2 bases; bases with no gene match: 3. The CDR3 extends over 16 amino acids. CDR3 amino acids: CASSPSQGVSYNEQFF. DNA of the CDR3: TGTGCCAGCTCACCATCACAGGGGGTCTCCTACAATGAGCAGTTCTTC. Filled out from reference TRBV18 and TRBJ2-1, the complete variable domain reads NAGVMQNPRHLVRRRGQEARLRCSPMKGHSHVYWYRQLPEEGLKFMVYLQKENIIDESGMPKERFSAEFPKEGPSILRIQQVVRGDSAAYFCASSPSQGVSYNEQFFGPGTRLTVL.

V and J are TRBV13 and TRBJ1-4; D might be TRBD1 (5 bases). V lost 5 bases to trimming and J lost 4 bases, with 11 bases between them. This CDR3 region has 14 residues. CDR1 is PRHDT, CDR2 FYEKMQ, per germline (reference sequence). CDR3: CASSPPTDNEKLFF. The CDR3 nucleotides are TGTGCCAGCAGCCCACCGACAGATAATGAAAAACTGTTTTTT.

This chain links TRBV7-8 with TRBJ1-2; the D gene is possibly TRBD1 (6 bases). The CDR3 loop spans 15 amino acids. Germline CDR1 SGHVS, CDR2 FQNEAQ. V was clipped by 1 base and J by 6 bases, with 15 bases between them. The CDR3: CASSLVRLQGHGYTF. The CDR3 region has the DNA TGTGCCAGCAGCTTAGTTCGATTACAGGGACATGGCTACACCTTC.

The genes are TRBV19 and TRBJ2-2; D unresolved. The CDR3 contains 14 residues. V was clipped by 5 bases and J by 3 bases, with 10 bases between them. CDR1 and CDR2 from the germline V gene are LNHDA and SQIVND (reference sequence). CDR3 in DNA: TGTGCCAGTAGTTTTTCTCGCGACACCGGGGAGCTGTTTTTT. It translates to CASSFSRDTGELFF.

CDR3 amino acids: CASSLQLSQGGHYEQYF. The CDR3 region has the DNA TGTGCCAGCAGTCTCCAATTGTCGCAAGGAGGCCACTACGAGCAGTACTTC. This chain uses TRBV27 with TRBJ2-7, with TRBD2 as a possible D gene (5 bases). Trimming left V 5 bases short and J 3 bases short, with 23 bases between. Germline-derived CDR1 and CDR2 are MNHEY and SMNVEV (reference sequence). This CDR3 spans 17 amino acids.

This sequence joins TRBV7-9 and TRBJ2-5; D remains ambiguous. Germline CDR1 reads SEHNR; CDR2 reads FQNEAQ (reference sequence). Trimming stripped 1 base from V and 9 bases from J, with 15 bases between. The CDR3 is 14 amino acids. The CDR3 DNA follows: TGTGCCAGCAGCTTAGGGTCGGCAGGCGTTTCCCAGTACTTC. Its translation is CASSLGSAGVSQYF.

The sample holds one count of this clone. J is TRBJ1-4 and V is TRBV5-5, with a possible D match to TRBD1 (5 bases). Germline V gene lookup returns CDR1 SGHKS and CDR2 YYEKEE (reference sequence). The V gene lost 0 bases and the J gene lost 4 bases, with 10 bases spanning the gap. This CDR3 comprises 15 residues. The CDR3 protein is CASSLGQGGNEKLFF. In DNA form, the CDR3 reads TGTGCCAGCAGCTTGGGGCAGGGAGGTAATGAAAAACTGTTTTTT.

The CDR3 DNA follows: TGCGCCAGCAGCAGATGGGACAGGGGTCGGACCCAGTACTTC. Translated, it gives CASSRWDRGRTQYF. The V and J genes are TRBV5-1 and TRBJ2-5, with 10 bases that match TRBD1. Per the germline V gene, CDR1 is SGHRS and CDR2 is YFSETQ. V lost 4 bases and J lost 7; bases outside the gene matches: 7. The length of the CDR3 is 14 residues.

This chain links TRBV6-2 or TRBV6-3 with TRBJ2-7; the match to TRBD2 covers 10 bases. Per germline, CDR1 MNHEY and CDR2 SVGEGT. The V segment lost 6 bases and the J segment 2 bases; nucleotides outside the gene matches: 16. The CDR3 loop spans 18 amino acids. This CDR3 reads CASSSLRSRTSGPYEQYF. The CDR3 region has the DNA TGTGCCAGCAGCTCCCTCCGAAGCCGGACTAGCGGTCCCTACGAGCAGTACTTC.

V gene TRBV5-1 combines with J gene TRBJ2-1; weak D call: TRBD2 (5 bases). CDR1 and CDR2 from the germline V gene are SGHRS and YFSETQ. Trimming removed 1 base from V and 10 bases from J, with 9 bases in between. This CDR3 has 12 residues. CDR3 amino acids: CASSLIEGEQFF. The CDR3 DNA reads as TGCGCCAGCAGCTTGATCGAGGGAGAGCAGTTCTTC. The full variable domain, rest sourced from reference TRBV5-1 and TRBJ2-1, is KAGVTQTPRYLIKTRGQQVTLSCSPISGHRSVSWYQQTPGQGLQFLFEYFSETQRNKGNFPGRFSGRQFSNSRSEMNVSTLELGDSALYLCASSLIEGEQFFGPGTRLTVL.

The chain carries TRBV25-1 and TRBJ1-1; possible D gene TRBD1, 5 bases. V was trimmed by 7 bases and J by 4 bases, leaving 7 bases between them. The CDR3 extends over 11 amino acids. Looked up from germline, CDR1 is MGHDK and CDR2 is SYGVNS. The CDR3 DNA reads TGTGCCAGCACCGGGGGCACTGAAGCTTTCTTT. Protein: CASTGGTEAFF.

This clone was detected only a few times. This chain uses TRBV6-1 with TRBJ2-5; TRBD2 matches 7 bases. Germline CDR1 is MNHNS and CDR2 is SASEGT. Germline trimming cut 3 bases from V and 1 base from J; bases unmatched to any gene: 8. The CDR3 runs to 16 residues. CDR3 sequence reads: CASSEVPSGVQETQYF. DNA for the CDR3: TGTGCCAGCAGTGAGGTCCCTAGCGGTGTCCAAGAGACCCAGTACTTC.

V gene TRBV7-3 combines with J gene TRBJ2-2; TRBD1 matches 9 bases. Trimming took 5 bases from V and 4 from J; bases not matched to a gene: 2. CDR3 size: 14 residues. The V gene's germline CDR1 is SGHTA and CDR2 FQGTGA. CDR3 in amino acids: CASSAQGATGELFF. The DNA for the CDR3 is TGTGCCAGCAGCGCACAGGGGGCCACCGGGGAGCTGTTTTTT.

This chain joins TRBV3-1 (or the pseudogene TRBV3-2) and TRBJ1-2, with no clear D. Trimming left V 3 bases short and J 7 bases short, with 12 bases between. The germline gives CDR1 LGHDT, CDR2 YNNKEL (reference sequence). This CDR3 region has 13 residues. The CDR3: CASSHAGITGYTF. The CDR3 nucleotides read TGTGCCAGCAGCCATGCCGGGATCACTGGCTACACCTTC.

This chain joins TRBV7-9 and TRBJ2-2; 9 bases agree with TRBD2. The CDR3 runs to 18 residues. Germline V CDR1 and CDR2: SEHNR, FQNEAQ (reference sequence). J was trimmed by 4 bases and V by 2 bases; bases with no gene match: 11. Written as DNA, the CDR3 is TGTGCCAGCAGCTTACGTTGGCGGGGGGGCCAAGGCACCGGGGAGCTGTTTTTT. Protein sequence: CASSLRWRGGQGTGELFF.

For the CDR3, the DNA is TGTGCCAGCAGCCAAGTTGGATCAGGACAGGCGAACACTGAAGCTTTCTTT. This encodes CASSQVGSGQANTEAFF. The V gene is TRBV4-2, the J gene TRBJ1-1, with 7 bases aligning to TRBD1. The CDR3 extends over 17 amino acids. V dropped 1 base and J dropped 1; count of bases not matched to a gene: 9. Germline V gives CDR1 LGHNA, CDR2 YNFKEQ.

The chain joins TRBV19 to TRBJ1-1; no clear D gene. V lost 3 bases to trimming and J lost 6 bases, with 17 bases between them. The CDR3 extends over 15 amino acids. The germline V gene encodes CDR1 LNHDA and CDR2 SQIVND (reference sequence). The CDR3 bases are TGTGCCAGTAGTATTACCCCGGAGAATGTCGCTGAAGCTTTCTTT. Translation: CASSITPENVAEAFF.

CDR3 DNA: TGTGCCAGCAGCAACAGGGTGTCTGGAAACACCATATATTTT. It is translated as CASSNRVSGNTIYF. The V and J genes are TRBV5-4 and TRBJ1-3, with D possibly matching TRBD1 (6 bases). V lost 4 bases to trimming and J lost 1 base, with 9 bases between them. CDR1 and CDR2 (germline): SGHNT, YYREEE (reference sequence). The CDR3 has 14 amino acids.

J is TRBJ2-3 and V is TRBV18, with a weak D call TRBD1 (5 bases). The CDR3 has 16 amino acids. V lost 7 bases and J lost 0, with 17 bases in between. Looked up from germline, CDR1 is KGHSH and CDR2 is LQKENI. The CDR3 nucleotides are TGTGCCAGCTTGAGAAAACAGGTCTCTAGCACAGATACGCAGTATTTT. Its protein product is CASLRKQVSSTDTQYF.

The V gene is TRBV29-1, the J gene TRBJ1-5, with 9 bases lining up with TRBD1. This CDR3 region has 17 residues. V trimming: 6 bases; J trimming: 2 bases; junction bases outside the gene matches: 14. In germline, CDR1 is SQVTM, CDR2 ANQGSEA. The DNA for the CDR3 is TGCAGCGTGCGGACAGGGGAAGGGGAAGTCGGCAATCAGCCCCAGCATTTT. Its translation: CSVRTGEGEVGNQPQHF. The full variable domain, completed using reference TRBV29-1 and TRBJ1-5, is SAVISQKPSRDICQRGTSLTIQCQVDSQVTMMFWYRQQPGQSLTLIATANQGSEATYESGFVIDKFPISRPNLTFSTLTVSNMSPEDSSIYLCSVRTGEGEVGNQPQHFGDGTRLSIL.

The chain uses TRBV15 and TRBJ1-1, with 11 bases identical to TRBD1. The CDR3 has 13 amino acids. In germline, CDR1 is LNHNV, CDR2 YYDKDF (reference sequence). The V gene end was trimmed by 9 bases and the J gene end by 4 bases; junction bases not matched to a gene: 4. The CDR3 sequence is CATAGQGATEAFF. For the CDR3, the DNA is TGTGCCACAGCCGGACAGGGGGCCACTGAAGCTTTCTTT.

This chain links TRBV3-1 (or the pseudogene TRBV3-2) with TRBJ2-1; D not certain. This CDR3 contains 12 residues. CDR1 and CDR2 (germline): LGHDT, YNNKEL (reference sequence). V was pared by 2 bases and J by 7 bases, with 6 bases between. The CDR3 bases are TGTGCCAGCAGCCAAAGAGCTAATGAGCAGTTCTTC. Translating it yields CASSQRANEQFF.

This chain uses TRBV25-1 with TRBJ2-1, with 10 bases fitting TRBD2. The CDR3 runs to 15 residues. V was clipped by 4 bases and J by 1 base; unmatched bases: 1. The germline V gene encodes CDR1 MGHDK and CDR2 SYGVNS. The DNA of the CDR3 is TGTGCCAGCAGTGGGACTAGCGGATCCTACAATGAGCAGTTCTTC. Amino acids: CASSGTSGSYNEQFF.

The chain carries TRBV6-2 or TRBV6-3 and TRBJ1-6; D is possibly TRBD1 (6 bases). The V and J ends lost 4 bases and 6 bases respectively, with 16 bases between them. Germline CDR1 MNHEY, CDR2 SVGEGT. CDR3 length equals 16 residues. For the CDR3, the DNA is TGTGCCAGCAGTTGGCGGCAGGGGCGTCTTAATTCACCCCTCCACTTT. Protein: CASSWRQGRLNSPLHF.